This T cell receptor beta chain was profiled in a study of regulatory T cells in long-lasting Graves disease. Arm-PCR of CDR3 regions and iRepertoire HTBI primers were used to build TCR beta libraries. TCRdb re-called the multiplex PCR reads through MiXCR, storing one row per CDR3 protein. Altogether a few hundred thousand distinct CDR3 sequences are present, approximately 12% being singletons, with the ten largest covering under 20%. Looked up from germline, CDR1 is MNHEY and CDR2 is SVGEGT. This CDR3 is 17 amino acids long. Trimming cost V 3 bases and J 2 bases; bases outside gene matches: 8. Regarding time point: newly diagnosed GD, antithyroid drugs for less than 3 months. The authors made the TCR library using RNA they extracted from PBMCs. Patients with Graves' disease were diagnosed by American Thyroid Association guidelines. This clonotype appeared a few times. This sample also appeared in a second study, on T cells in Graves' hyperthyroidism and ophthalmopathy. This second study says: The HTBI set primed first-round TCR CDR3 RT-PCR.

The clonotype comes from a woman younger than 30 with Graves disease. The rearrangement links TRBV6-2 or TRBV6-3 to TRBJ2-2; 8 bases agree with TRBD1. The sequences come from peripheral blood mononuclear cells (PBMCs), collected at new diagnosis, from a patient treated with antithyroid drugs. The CDR3 region is CASSYDRDRQNTGELFF. In DNA, the CDR3 is TGTGCCAGCAGTTATGACCGGGACAGGCAAAACACCGGGGAGCTGTTTTTT.